The clone carrying this TCR beta chain was observed a handful of times. The V gene end was trimmed by 4 bases and the J gene end by 3 bases; junction bases not matched to a gene: 10. Germline V gene data show CDR1 as SGHNT and CDR2 as YYREEE (reference sequence). CDR3 length: 16 residues. Per the original methods: Nucleated cell number was recorded as an estimate derived from reference gene primer amplification. Clones were sequenced by immunoSEQ multiplex PCR, and TCRdb holds only the in-frame ones, with some missing. From that table come the V and J calls and clone size; the DNA was used to work out D and trimming. The sample has approximately 300,000 clones; around 90% are singletons. This specimen belongs to a study of blood T cell repertoires in COVID-19. Study as a whole: Acute and convalescent COVID-19 samples came from the United States, Italy and Spain. PBMCs, B-cell-depleted T cells, or T cells provided the cDNA or gDNA that made up the material.

This TCR was sampled from a man aged 18 to 35 who had recovered from COVID-19. The sequenced material came from peripheral blood. This chain connects TRBV5-4 to TRBJ1-1, with 9 bases lining up with TRBD1. CDR3 protein: CASSNSPGQGDTEAFF. The CDR3 DNA sequence: TGTGCCAGCAGCAACTCGCCGGGACAGGGTGACACTGAAGCTTTCTTT.